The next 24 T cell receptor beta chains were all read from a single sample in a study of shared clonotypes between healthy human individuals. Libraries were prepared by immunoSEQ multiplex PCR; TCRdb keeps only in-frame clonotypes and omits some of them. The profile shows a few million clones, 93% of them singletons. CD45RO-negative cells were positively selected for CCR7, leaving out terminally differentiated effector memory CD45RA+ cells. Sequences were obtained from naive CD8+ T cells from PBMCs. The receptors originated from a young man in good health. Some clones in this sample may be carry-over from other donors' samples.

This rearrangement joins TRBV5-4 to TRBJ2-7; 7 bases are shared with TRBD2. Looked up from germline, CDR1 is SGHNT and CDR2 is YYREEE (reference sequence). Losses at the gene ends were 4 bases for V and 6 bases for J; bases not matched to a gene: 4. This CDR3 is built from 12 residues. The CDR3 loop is CASSLGGFEQYF. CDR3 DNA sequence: TGTGCCAGCAGCCTGGGAGGGTTCGAGCAGTACTTC. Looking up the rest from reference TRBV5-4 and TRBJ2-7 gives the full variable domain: ETGVTQSPTHLIKTRGQQVTLRCSSQSGHNTVSWYQQALGQGPQFIFQYYREEENGRGNFPPRFSGLQFPNYSSELNVNALELDDSALYLCASSLGGFEQYFGPGTRLTVT.

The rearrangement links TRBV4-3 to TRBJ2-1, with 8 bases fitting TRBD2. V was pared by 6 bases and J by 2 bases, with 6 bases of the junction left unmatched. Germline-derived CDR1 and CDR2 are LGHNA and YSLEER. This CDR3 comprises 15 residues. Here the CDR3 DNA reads TGCGCCAGCAGGGAAGCGGGAGCCCCCTACAATGAGCAGTTCTTC. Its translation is CASREAGAPYNEQFF.

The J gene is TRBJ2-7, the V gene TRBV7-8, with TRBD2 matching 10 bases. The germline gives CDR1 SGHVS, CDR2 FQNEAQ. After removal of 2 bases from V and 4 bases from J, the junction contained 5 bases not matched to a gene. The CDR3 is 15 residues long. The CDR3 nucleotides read TGTGCCAGCAGCTTATTTGGGACTAGCGCTTACGAGCAGTACTTC. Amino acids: CASSLFGTSAYEQYF.

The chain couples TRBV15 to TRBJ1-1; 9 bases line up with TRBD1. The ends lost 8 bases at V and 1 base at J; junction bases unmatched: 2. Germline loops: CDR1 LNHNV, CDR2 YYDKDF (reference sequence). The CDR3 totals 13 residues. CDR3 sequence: CATGQGRNTEAFF. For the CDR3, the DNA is TGTGCCACCGGACAGGGGAGGAACACTGAAGCTTTCTTT. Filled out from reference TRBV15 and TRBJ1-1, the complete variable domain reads DAMVIQNPRYQVTQFGKPVTLSCSQTLNHNVMYWYQQKSSQAPKLLFHYYDKDFNNEADTPDNFQSRRPNTSFCFLDIRSPGLGDTAMYLCATGQGRNTEAFFGQGTRLTVV.

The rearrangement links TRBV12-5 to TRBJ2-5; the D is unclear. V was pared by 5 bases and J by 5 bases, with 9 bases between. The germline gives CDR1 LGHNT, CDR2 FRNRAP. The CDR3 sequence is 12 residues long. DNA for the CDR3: TGTGCTAGTGGTCCGTCTAGGGAGACCCAGTACTTC. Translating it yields CASGPSRETQYF.

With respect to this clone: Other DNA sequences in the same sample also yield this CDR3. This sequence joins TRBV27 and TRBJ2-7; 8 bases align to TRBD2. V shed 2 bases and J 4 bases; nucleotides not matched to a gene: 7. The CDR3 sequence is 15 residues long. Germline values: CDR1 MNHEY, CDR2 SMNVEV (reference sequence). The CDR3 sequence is CASSLLASGSYEQYF. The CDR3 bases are TGTGCCAGCAGTTTACTCGCTAGCGGGTCATACGAGCAGTACTTC.

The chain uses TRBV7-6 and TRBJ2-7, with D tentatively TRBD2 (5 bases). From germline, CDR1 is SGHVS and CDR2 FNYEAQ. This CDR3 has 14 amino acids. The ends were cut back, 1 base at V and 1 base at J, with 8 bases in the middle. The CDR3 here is CASSLVPGSYEQYF. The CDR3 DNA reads TGTGCCAGCAGCTTAGTTCCGGGATCCTACGAGCAGTACTTC.

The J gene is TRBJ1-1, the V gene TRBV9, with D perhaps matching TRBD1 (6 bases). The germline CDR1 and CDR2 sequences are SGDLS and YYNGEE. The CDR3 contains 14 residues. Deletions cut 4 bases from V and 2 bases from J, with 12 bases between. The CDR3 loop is CASSPLDRNTEAFF. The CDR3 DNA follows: TGTGCCAGCAGCCCGCTGGACAGAAACACTGAAGCTTTCTTT.

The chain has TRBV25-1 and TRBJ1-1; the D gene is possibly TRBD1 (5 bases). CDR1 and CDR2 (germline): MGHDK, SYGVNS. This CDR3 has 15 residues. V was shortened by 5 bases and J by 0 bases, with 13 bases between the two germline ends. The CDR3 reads CASSTSGTLNTEAFF. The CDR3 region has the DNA TGTGCCAGCAGTACTTCCGGGACGCTGAACACTGAAGCTTTCTTT.

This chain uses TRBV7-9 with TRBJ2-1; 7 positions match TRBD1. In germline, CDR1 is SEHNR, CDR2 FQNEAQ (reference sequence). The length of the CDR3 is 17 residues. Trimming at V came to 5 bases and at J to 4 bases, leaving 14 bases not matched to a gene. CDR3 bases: TGTGCCAGCAGCGTAGGAAGCGTGGGGACAGCATACAATGAGCAGTTCTTC. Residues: CASSVGSVGTAYNEQFF.

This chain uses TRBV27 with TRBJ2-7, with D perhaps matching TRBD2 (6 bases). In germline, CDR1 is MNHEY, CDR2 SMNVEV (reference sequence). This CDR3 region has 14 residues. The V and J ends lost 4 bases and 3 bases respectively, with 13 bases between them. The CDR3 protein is CASSWGVRVYEQYF. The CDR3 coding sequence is TGTGCCAGCAGTTGGGGGGTTAGGGTCTACGAGCAGTACTTC.

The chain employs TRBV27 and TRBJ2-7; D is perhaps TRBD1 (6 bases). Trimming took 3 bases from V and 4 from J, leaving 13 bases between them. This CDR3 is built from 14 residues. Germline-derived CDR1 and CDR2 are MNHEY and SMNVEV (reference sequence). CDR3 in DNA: TGTGCCAGCAGTTTCAGGGGAAATTATTACGAGCAGTACTTC. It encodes CASSFRGNYYEQYF.

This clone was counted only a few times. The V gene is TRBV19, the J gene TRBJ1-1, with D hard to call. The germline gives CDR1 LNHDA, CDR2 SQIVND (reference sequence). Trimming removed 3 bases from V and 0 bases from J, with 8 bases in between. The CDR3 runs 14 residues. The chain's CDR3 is CASSMRVMNTEAFF. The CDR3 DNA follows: TGTGCCAGTAGTATGCGAGTAATGAACACTGAAGCTTTCTTT.

The CDR3 DNA reads TGTGCCAGCAGCTCCGCCCACAGCTCCTACAATGAGCAGTTCTTC. The encoded protein is CASSSAHSSYNEQFF. The V and J genes are TRBV11-3 and TRBJ2-1; no definite D call. Between the trimmed V and J ends, which lost 4 bases and 0 bases, there was a span of 10 bases. The length of the CDR3 is 15 residues. The germline CDR1 and CDR2 sequences are SGHNT and YENEEA.

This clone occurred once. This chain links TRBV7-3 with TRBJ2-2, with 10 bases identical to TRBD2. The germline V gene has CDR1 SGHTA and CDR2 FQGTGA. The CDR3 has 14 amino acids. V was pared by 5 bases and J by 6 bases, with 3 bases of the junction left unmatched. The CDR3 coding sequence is TGTGCCAGCAGCACGAGCGGGAGGGCCGGGGAGCTGTTTTTT. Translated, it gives CASSTSGRAGELFF.

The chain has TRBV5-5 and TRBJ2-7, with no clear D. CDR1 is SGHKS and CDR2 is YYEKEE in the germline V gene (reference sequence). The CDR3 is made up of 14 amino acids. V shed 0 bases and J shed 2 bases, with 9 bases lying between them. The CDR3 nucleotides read TGTGCCAGCAGCTTGGGGCCCAGGACCTACGAGCAGTACTTC. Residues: CASSLGPRTYEQYF.

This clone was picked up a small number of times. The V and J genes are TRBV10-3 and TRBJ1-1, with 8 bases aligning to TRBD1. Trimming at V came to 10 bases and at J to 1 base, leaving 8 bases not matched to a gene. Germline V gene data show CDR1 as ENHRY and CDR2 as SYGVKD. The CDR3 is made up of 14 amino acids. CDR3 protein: CASTGTGGNTEAFF. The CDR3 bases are TGTGCCAGCACCGGGACAGGAGGGAACACTGAAGCTTTCTTT.

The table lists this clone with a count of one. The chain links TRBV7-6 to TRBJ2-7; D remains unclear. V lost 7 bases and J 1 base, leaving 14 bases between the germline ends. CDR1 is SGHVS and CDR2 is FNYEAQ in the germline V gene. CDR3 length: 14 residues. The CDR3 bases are TGTGCCAGCAAAATAGGTGTCGGATCCTACGAGCAGTACTTC. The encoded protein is CASKIGVGSYEQYF.

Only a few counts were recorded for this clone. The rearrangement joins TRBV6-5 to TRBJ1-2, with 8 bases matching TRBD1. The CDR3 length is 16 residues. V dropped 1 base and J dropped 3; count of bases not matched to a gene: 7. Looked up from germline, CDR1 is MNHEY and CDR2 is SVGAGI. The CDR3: CASSYLPPGQDYGYTF. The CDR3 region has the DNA TGTGCCAGCAGTTACTTACCGCCGGGACAGGACTATGGCTACACCTTC.

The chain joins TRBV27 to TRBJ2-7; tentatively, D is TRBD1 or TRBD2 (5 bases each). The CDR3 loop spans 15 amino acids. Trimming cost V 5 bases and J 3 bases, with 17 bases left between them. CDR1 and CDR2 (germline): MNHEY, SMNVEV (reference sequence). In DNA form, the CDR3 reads TGTGCCAGCAGTCGGGGCCCAGGAGGTATCTACGAGCAGTACTTC. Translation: CASSRGPGGIYEQYF.

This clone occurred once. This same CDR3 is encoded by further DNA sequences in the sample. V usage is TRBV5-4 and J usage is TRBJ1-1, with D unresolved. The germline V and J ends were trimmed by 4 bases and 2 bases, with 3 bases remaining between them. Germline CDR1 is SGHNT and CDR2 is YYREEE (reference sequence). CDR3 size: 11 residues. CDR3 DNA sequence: TGTGCCAGCAGCCGAAACACTGAAGCTTTCTTT. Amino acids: CASSRNTEAFF.

The CDR3 DNA follows: TGTGCCAGCAGCTTAGTGTGGTCTGAGCAGTTCTTC. Its translation is CASSLVWSEQFF. The chain carries TRBV7-9 and TRBJ2-1, with D uncertain. V was trimmed by 1 base and J by 9 bases, leaving 7 bases between them. The CDR3 is 12 residues long. Germline V gives CDR1 SEHNR, CDR2 FQNEAQ (reference sequence).

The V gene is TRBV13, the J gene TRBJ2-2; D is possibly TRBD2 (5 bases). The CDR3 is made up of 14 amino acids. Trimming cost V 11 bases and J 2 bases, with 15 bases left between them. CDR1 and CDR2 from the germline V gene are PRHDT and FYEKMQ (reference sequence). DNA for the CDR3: TGTGCCGGGTCAGACGGGGTTAACACCGGGGAGCTGTTTTTT. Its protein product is CAGSDGVNTGELFF. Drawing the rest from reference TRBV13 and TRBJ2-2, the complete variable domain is AAGVIQSPRHLIKEKRETATLKCYPIPRHDTVYWYQQGPGQDPQFLISFYEKMQSDKGSIPDRFSAQQFSDYHSELNMSSLELGDSALYFCAGSDGVNTGELFFGEGSRLTVL.

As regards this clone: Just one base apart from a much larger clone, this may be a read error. In DNA, the CDR3 is TGTGCCAGCAGCATAGGGGGCTACGAGCAGTACTTC. Residues: CASSIGGYEQYF. This chain joins TRBV7-6 and TRBJ2-7; D perhaps matches TRBD1 (6 bases). The CDR3 has 12 amino acids. Trimming stripped 5 bases from V and 3 bases from J, with 8 bases between. Germline CDR1 reads SGHVS; CDR2 reads FNYEAQ. The full variable domain, rest sourced from reference TRBV7-6 and TRBJ2-7, is GAGVSQSPRYKVTKRGQDVALRCDPISGHVSLYWYRQALGQGPEFLTYFNYEAQQDKSGLPNDRFSAERPEGSISTLTIQRTEQRDSAMYRCASSIGGYEQYFGPGTRLTVT.